This is a list of T cell receptor beta chains from one sample in a study of blood T cell repertoires in COVID-19. Only in-frame clones appear in the TCRdb table, and some are missing; sequencing was by immunoSEQ multiplex PCR. Among about 230,000 clones listed, roughly 80% were seen once. Sequencing was performed on peripheral blood. The receptors derive from a woman between 65 and 79 years old with active or convalescent COVID-19. Both conserved end residues are part of each CDR3. D genes are given only for firm matches. Some rows mark clone size as missing; the rest say once, few, many or name a class of expanded clone.

j_call	d_call	cdr3_length	clone_size	v_call	cdr3_nt	cdr3_aa
TRBJ1-3	TRBD1	14	NA	TRBV18	TGTGCCAGCTCACCAACAGGGGATGGAAACACCATATATTTT	CASSPTGDGNTIYF
TRBJ1-2	NA	12	NA	TRBV10-3	TGTGCCATCAGTGGGAACAGGGATGGCTACACCTTC	CAISGNRDGYTF
TRBJ1-4	TRBD1	16	NA	TRBV4-1	TGCGCCAGCAGCCCCACCGACAGGGGGCGCAGGGAAAAACTGTTTTTT	CASSPTDRGRREKLFF
TRBJ1-4	NA	15	NA	TRBV4-2	TGTGCCAGCAGCCAGAAGACAGGAGCAAATGAAAAACTGTTTTTT	CASSQKTGANEKLFF
TRBJ1-2	TRBD1	15	NA	TRBV4-2	TGTGCCAGCAGCCAGGACAGGGGGTCGGACTATGGCTACACCTTC	CASSQDRGSDYGYTF
TRBJ1-2	TRBD1	14	NA	TRBV15	TGTGCCACCAGCAGGGACAGGATTAACTATGGCTACACCTTC	CATSRDRINYGYTF
TRBJ2-1	TRBD2	15	NA	TRBV11-3	TGTGCCAGCAGCTCGGGGGACTACCCAAACGATGAGCAGTTCTTC	CASSSGDYPNDEQFF
TRBJ2-5	NA	16	NA	TRBV14	TGTGCCAGCAGCCCCTGGAAGGGGCGGAATCAAGAGACCCAGTACTTC	CASSPWKGRNQETQYF
TRBJ1-1	TRBD1	14	NA	TRBV7-9	TGTGCCAGCAGCTTACAGGGGGAGGAGACGCAAGCTTTCTTT	CASSLQGEETQAFF
TRBJ2-5	NA	14	NA	TRBV2	TGTGCCAGCAGTCTAACAGTGGGGCGGGAGACCCAGTACTTC	CASSLTVGRETQYF
TRBJ2-7	TRBD2	14	NA	TRBV5-1	TGCGCCAGCCGCTCCGGCGGGAGTATCTACGAGCAGTACTTC	CASRSGGSIYEQYF
TRBJ1-4	TRBD1	15	NA	TRBV3-1/TRBV3-2	TGTGCCAGCAGCCACCCCGACAGGGTTGATGAAAAACTGTTTTTT	CASSHPDRVDEKLFF
TRBJ1-3	NA	14	NA	TRBV5-8	TGTGCCAGCAGCTTGTCGGGAAGCGGAAACACCATATATTTT	CASSLSGSGNTIYF
TRBJ1-1	TRBD1	13	NA	TRBV5-4	TGTGCCAGCAGCGTGGACAGGCACACTGAAGCTTTCTTT	CASSVDRHTEAFF
TRBJ2-5	TRBD2	16	NA	TRBV5-1	TGCGCCAGCCGGCCCGTCGGGGGGGGAGGTCAAGAGACCCAGTACTTC	CASRPVGGGGQETQYF
TRBJ1-6	NA	14	NA	TRBV5-1	TGCGCCAGCAGCCCAACAGATTTCAATTCACCCCTCCACTTT	CASSPTDFNSPLHF
TRBJ2-7	TRBD2	14	NA	TRBV5-5	TGTGCCAGCAGCCCCCGACTAGCGGGGGGCGAGCAGTACTTC	CASSPRLAGGEQYF
TRBJ2-1	NA	13	NA	TRBV5-1	TGCGCCAGCAGCTTGGGACAGAAAGATGAGCAGTTCTTC	CASSLGQKDEQFF
TRBJ1-1	NA	15	few	TRBV2	TGTGCCAGCAGTGAAATCAGGAACATGAACACTGAAGCTTTCTTT	CASSEIRNMNTEAFF
TRBJ1-2	NA	15	NA	TRBV6-6	TGTGCCAGCAGTTACTCTTCGTCGCGGGACTATGGCTACACCTTC	CASSYSSSRDYGYTF
TRBJ2-2	NA	15	NA	TRBV9	TGTGCCAGCAGCATACGGGATGGGGACACCGGGGAGCTGTTTTTT	CASSIRDGDTGELFF
TRBJ1-1	NA	13	NA	TRBV12-3/TRBV12-4	TGTGCCAGCAGCCCGGGAGTGAGGACTGAAGCTTTCTTT	CASSPGVRTEAFF
TRBJ2-3	NA	12	NA	TRBV28	TGTGCCAGCAGAAGCAGGGCGGATACGCAGTATTTT	CASRSRADTQYF
TRBJ2-5	NA	14	NA	TRBV29-1	TGCAGCGTTGGCGGTTTTCTTCAGGGTAGAATAGAGTACTTC	CSVGGFLQGRIEYF
TRBJ2-1	NA	16	NA	TRBV21-1	TGTGCCAGCAGCCCCCGCCCCCAGGCAGGGGGTTGTGAGCAGTTCTTC	CASSPRPQAGGCEQFF
TRBJ2-1	TRBD2	19	NA	TRBV27	TGTGCCAGCAGTTTTCTTACGGGACTAGCGGGAGGCGCAGCCAATGAGCAGTTCTTC	CASSFLTGLAGGAANEQFF
TRBJ2-7	TRBD2	15	NA	TRBV7-8	TGTGCCAGCAGCTCGTTAGCGGGAGTAGGCAACGAGCAGTACTTC	CASSSLAGVGNEQYF
TRBJ1-3	NA	16	once	TRBV7-3	TGTGCCAGCAGCTTAGAGAGCGGATGCTCTGGAAACACCATATATTTT	CASSLESGCSGNTIYF
TRBJ2-5	TRBD1	16	once	TRBV27	TGTGCCAGCAGCTACCGACAGGGGGTAGGGAGGGAGACCCAGTACTTC	CASSYRQGVGRETQYF
TRBJ1-1	NA	15	once	TRBV15	TGTGCCACCAGCAGAGATGAAGGGGTACACACTGAAGCTTTCTTT	CATSRDEGVHTEAFF